The rows below give T cell receptor beta chains drawn from one sample of a study of blood T cell repertoires in COVID-19. Repertoires were generated with immunoSEQ multiplex PCR, while TCRdb's copy carries only in-frame clones and drops some. Among some 400,000 clones listed, approximately 90% were seen once. Sequences were obtained from PBMCs or T cells enriched from blood (not recorded which). These receptors all come from a woman aged 40 to 50 who had been exposed to COVID-19. The CDR3 runs from the conserved cysteine through the conserved F or W. D genes are given only for firm matches. Clone size appears in some rows only: once, few, many, or a class for an expanded clone.

CDR3 length,J gene,clone size,D gene,V gene,CDR3 protein,CDR3 DNA
16,TRBJ1-4,-,-,TRBV7-9,CASHTPDITTNEKLFF,TGTGCCAGCCATACCCCGGACATAACAACTAATGAAAAACTGTTTTTT
18,TRBJ2-6,-,TRBD1,TRBV14,CASSQRTGVGAGANVLTF,TGTGCCAGCAGCCAACGGACAGGGGTGGGTGCTGGGGCCAACGTCCTGACTTTC
13,TRBJ1-5,-,-,TRBV6-5,CASSTGSNQPQHF,TGTGCCAGCAGTACGGGTAGCAATCAGCCCCAGCATTTT
14,TRBJ2-1,-,-,TRBV5-1,CASSFQGPFNEQFF,TGCGCCAGCAGCTTCCAGGGGCCCTTCAATGAGCAGTTCTTC
11,TRBJ1-2,-,-,TRBV2,CASSDHYGYTF,TGTGCCAGCAGTGACCATTATGGCTACACCTTC
12,TRBJ1-1,-,-,TRBV12-3/TRBV12-4,CASSLIPGEAFF,TGTGCCAGCAGTTTAATTCCAGGTGAAGCTTTCTTT
15,TRBJ2-7,-,TRBD2,TRBV3-1/TRBV3-2,CASSLRLAGPYEQYF,TGTGCCAGCAGCCTCCGCCTAGCGGGGCCCTACGAGCAGTACTTC
14,TRBJ1-5,-,-,TRBV6-5,CATKQELSNQPQHF,TGTGCCACCAAACAGGAGCTTAGCAATCAGCCCCAGCATTTT
15,TRBJ1-2,-,TRBD1,TRBV5-1,CASSDKDRGDYGYTF,TGCGCCAGCAGCGATAAGGACAGGGGGGACTATGGCTACACCTTC
16,TRBJ1-4,-,-,TRBV7-9,CASSLNGQRDNEKLFF,TGTGCCAGCAGCTTAAATGGTCAGCGGGATAATGAAAAACTGTTTTTT
15,TRBJ2-1,-,-,TRBV5-8,CASSLAGGPGNEQFF,TGTGCCAGCAGCTTGGCCGGGGGGCCGGGCAATGAGCAGTTCTTC
15,TRBJ1-1,-,-,TRBV4-3,CASSQNQGGDTEAFF,TGCGCCAGCAGCCAAAATCAGGGCGGGGACACTGAAGCTTTCTTT
15,TRBJ1-5,-,TRBD1,TRBV24-1,CATSPAGTGGQPQHF,TGTGCCACCAGCCCCGCCGGGACAGGGGGCCAGCCCCAGCATTTT
17,TRBJ1-1,-,TRBD1,TRBV5-4,CASSSWAVDRESSEAFF,TGTGCCAGCAGCTCCTGGGCTGTAGACAGGGAAAGTAGTGAAGCTTTCTTT
13,TRBJ1-5,-,-,TRBV27,CASSPGRGQPQHF,TGTGCCAGCTCCCCGGGTCGAGGGCAACCCCAGCATTTT
14,TRBJ1-5,-,-,TRBV30,CAWSESGGWQPQHF,TGTGCCTGGAGTGAGTCGGGGGGCTGGCAGCCCCAGCATTTT
13,TRBJ1-2,-,TRBD1,TRBV29-1,CSVQTPQGYGYTF,TGCAGCGTGCAAACCCCACAGGGGTATGGCTACACCTTC
15,TRBJ2-1,-,TRBD2,TRBV9,CASTPSGGLRNEQFF,TGTGCCAGCACCCCGAGCGGGGGGCTAAGGAATGAGCAGTTCTTC
17,TRBJ2-2,-,TRBD2,TRBV3-1/TRBV3-2,CASSPPRSRGRTGELFF,TGTGCCAGCAGCCCCCCACGTTCGCGGGGGAGGACCGGGGAGCTGTTTTTT
17,TRBJ1-5,-,TRBD1,TRBV19,CASSTPGQGARVQPQHF,TGTGCCAGTAGCACCCCGGGACAGGGGGCGAGAGTTCAGCCCCAGCATTTT
17,TRBJ2-7,-,TRBD1,TRBV3-1/TRBV3-2,CASKWDRVAPSSYEQYF,TGTGCCAGCAAGTGGGACAGGGTCGCCCCTAGCTCCTACGAGCAGTACTTC
14,TRBJ1-1,-,-,TRBV5-6,CASSLGGLRTEAFF,TGTGCCAGCAGCTTGGGAGGGCTACGAACTGAAGCTTTCTTT
12,TRBJ1-3,few,-,TRBV19,CATSGFGNTIYF,TGTGCCACCTCAGGGTTCGGAAACACCATATATTTT